This T cell receptor (beta chain) was found in a study of blood T cells in healthy people across ages. A J-beta primer mix and a sample-barcoded 5' primer were used in a second PCR of roughly 6 to 12 cycles. TCRdb re-called the 5' RACE reads with MiXCR, one entry per CDR3 protein. Seen here are 700,000 to 950,000 distinct CDR3 sequences, 58% observed once, and the top ten hold roughly 20%. Per germline, CDR1 SGHAT and CDR2 FQDESV (reference sequence). V was pared by 4 bases and J by 4 bases, with 14 bases between. CDR3 length equals 14 residues. This clonotype originated in a man in his thirties or forties in good health. The gene calls are TRBV11-1 and TRBJ2-7, with a possible D match to TRBD2 (5 bases). Sample: blood. The DNA for the CDR3 is TGTGCCAGCAGCTCCTACGGACTTGGGTACGAGCAGTACTTC. Its translation is CASSSYGLGYEQYF. Complete variable domain (other parts from reference TRBV11-1 and TRBJ2-7): EAEVAQSPRYKITEKSQAVAFWCDPISGHATLYWYRQILGQGPELLVQFQDESVVDDSQLPKDRFSAERLKGVDSTLKIQPAELGDSAMYLCASSSYGLGYEQYFGPGTRLTVT.